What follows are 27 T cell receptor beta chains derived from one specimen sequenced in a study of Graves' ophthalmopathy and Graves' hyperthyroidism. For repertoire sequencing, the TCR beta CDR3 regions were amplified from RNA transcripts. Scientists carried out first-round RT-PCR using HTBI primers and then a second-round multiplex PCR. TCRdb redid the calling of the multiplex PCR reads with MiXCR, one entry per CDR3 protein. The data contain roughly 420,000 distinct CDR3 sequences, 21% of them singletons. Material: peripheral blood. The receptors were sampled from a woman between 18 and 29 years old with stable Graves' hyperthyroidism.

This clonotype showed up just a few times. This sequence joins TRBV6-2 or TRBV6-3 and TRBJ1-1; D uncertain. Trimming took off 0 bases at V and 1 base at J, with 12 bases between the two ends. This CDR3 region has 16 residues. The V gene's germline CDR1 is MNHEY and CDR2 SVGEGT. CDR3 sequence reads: CASSYSILSPNTEAFF. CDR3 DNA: TGTGCCAGCAGTTACTCGATCCTTAGTCCGAACACTGAAGCTTTCTTT.

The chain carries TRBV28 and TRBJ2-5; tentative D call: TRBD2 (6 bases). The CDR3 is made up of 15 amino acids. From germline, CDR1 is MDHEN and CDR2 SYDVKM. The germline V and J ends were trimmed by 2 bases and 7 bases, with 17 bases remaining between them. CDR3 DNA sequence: TGTGCCAGCAGTTTAGGCGGGGCGCGGTGGGCGACCCAGTACTTC. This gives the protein CASSLGGARWATQYF.

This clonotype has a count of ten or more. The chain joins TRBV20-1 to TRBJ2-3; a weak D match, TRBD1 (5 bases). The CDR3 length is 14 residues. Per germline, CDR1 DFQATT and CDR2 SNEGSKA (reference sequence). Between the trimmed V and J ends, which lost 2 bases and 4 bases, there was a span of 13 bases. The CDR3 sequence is CSARQSDKADTQYF. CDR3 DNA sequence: TGCAGTGCTAGACAATCGGACAAGGCAGATACGCAGTATTTT.

The CDR3 DNA reads as TGTGCCAGCAGGTCCGGGACAGGCTACGAGCAGTACTTC. This codes for CASRSGTGYEQYF. The V call is TRBV6-1, the J call TRBJ2-7; 8 bases agree with TRBD1. Germline lookup yields CDR1 MNHNS and CDR2 SASEGT. The V segment lost 6 bases and the J segment 3 bases; nucleotides outside the gene matches: 4. This CDR3 region has 13 residues.

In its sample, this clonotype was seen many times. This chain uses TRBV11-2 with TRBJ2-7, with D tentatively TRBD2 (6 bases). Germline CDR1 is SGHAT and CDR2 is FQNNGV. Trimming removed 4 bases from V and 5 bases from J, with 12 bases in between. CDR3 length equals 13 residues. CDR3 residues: CASSSLGGNEQYF. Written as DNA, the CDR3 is TGTGCCAGCAGCTCCCTGGGGGGAAACGAGCAGTACTTC.

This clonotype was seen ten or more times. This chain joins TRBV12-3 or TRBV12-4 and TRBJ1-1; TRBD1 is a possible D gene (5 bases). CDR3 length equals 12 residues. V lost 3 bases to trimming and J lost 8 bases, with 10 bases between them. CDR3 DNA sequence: TGTGCCAGCAGTTTGAGGCGGACAGAAGCTTTCTTT. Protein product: CASSLRRTEAFF.

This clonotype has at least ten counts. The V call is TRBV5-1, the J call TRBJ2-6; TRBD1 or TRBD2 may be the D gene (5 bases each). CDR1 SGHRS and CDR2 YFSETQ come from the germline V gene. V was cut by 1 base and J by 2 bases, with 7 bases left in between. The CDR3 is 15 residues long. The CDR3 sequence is CASSLMGAGANVLTF. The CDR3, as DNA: TGCGCCAGCAGCTTGATGGGGGCTGGGGCCAACGTCCTGACTTTC.

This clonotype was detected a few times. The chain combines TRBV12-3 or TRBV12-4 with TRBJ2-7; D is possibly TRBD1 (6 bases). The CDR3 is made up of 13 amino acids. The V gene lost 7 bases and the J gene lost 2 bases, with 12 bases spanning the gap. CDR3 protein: CASTQDSAYEQYF. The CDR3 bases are TGTGCCAGCACCCAGGACAGTGCCTACGAGCAGTACTTC.

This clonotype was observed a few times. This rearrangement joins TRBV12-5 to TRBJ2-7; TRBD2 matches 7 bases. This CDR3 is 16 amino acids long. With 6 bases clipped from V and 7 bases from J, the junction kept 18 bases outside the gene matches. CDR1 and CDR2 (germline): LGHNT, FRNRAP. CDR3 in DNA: TGTGCTAGTGGCCGCCACCCCCTAGCGGTCCCGCGGGAGCAGTACTTC. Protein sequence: CASGRHPLAVPREQYF.

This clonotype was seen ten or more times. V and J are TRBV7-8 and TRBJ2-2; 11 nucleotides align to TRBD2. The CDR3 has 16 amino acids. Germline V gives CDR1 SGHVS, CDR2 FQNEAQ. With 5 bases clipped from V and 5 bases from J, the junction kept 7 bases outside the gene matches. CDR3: CASSTGLAVRTGELFF. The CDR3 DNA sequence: TGTGCCAGCAGCACGGGACTAGCGGTTAGGACCGGGGAGCTGTTTTTT.

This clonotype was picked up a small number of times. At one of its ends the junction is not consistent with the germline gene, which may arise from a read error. The CDR3 coding sequence is TGTGCCAGCAGCCAGACGACGGGCCTAGCCAAAAACATTAAGTACTTC. Its protein is CASSQTTGLAKNIKYF. The chain links TRBV7-2 to TRBJ2-4, with a tentative D call TRBD2 (5 bases). CDR1 is SGHTA, CDR2 FQGNSA, per germline. The CDR3 extends over 16 amino acids.

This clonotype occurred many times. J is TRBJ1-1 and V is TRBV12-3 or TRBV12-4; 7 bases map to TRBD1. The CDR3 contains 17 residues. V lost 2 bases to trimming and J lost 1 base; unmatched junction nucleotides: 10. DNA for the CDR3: TGTGCCAGCAGTTTATCACCGGGACAGACAGAGAACACTGAAGCTTTCTTT. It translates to CASSLSPGQTENTEAFF.

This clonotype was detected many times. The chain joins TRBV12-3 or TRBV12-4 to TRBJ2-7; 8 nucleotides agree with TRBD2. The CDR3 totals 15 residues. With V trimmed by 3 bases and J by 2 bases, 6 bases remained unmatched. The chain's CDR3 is CASSFSGIRAYEQYF. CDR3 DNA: TGTGCCAGCAGTTTTAGCGGGATCAGGGCCTACGAGCAGTACTTC.

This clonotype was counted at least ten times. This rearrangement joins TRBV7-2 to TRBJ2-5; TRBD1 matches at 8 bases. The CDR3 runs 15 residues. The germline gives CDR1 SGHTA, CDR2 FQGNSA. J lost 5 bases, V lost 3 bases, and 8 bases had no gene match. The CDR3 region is CASSFQGALGETQYF. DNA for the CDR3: TGTGCCAGCAGCTTCCAGGGGGCGCTTGGTGAGACCCAGTACTTC.

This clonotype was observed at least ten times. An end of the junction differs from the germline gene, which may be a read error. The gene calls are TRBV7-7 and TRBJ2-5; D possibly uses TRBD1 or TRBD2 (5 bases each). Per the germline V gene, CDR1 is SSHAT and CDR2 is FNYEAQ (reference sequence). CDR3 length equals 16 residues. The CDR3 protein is CASSLGSGDGVETQYF. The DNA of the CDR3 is TGTGCTAGCAGCTTAGGTAGTGGGGACGGGGTTGAGACCCAGTACTTC.

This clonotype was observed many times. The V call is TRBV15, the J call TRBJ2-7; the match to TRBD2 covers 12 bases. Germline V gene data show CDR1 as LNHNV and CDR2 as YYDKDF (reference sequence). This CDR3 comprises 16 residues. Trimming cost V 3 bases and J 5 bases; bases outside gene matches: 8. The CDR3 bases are TGTGCCACCAGCAGGGCCACACTAGCGGGAGGCAACGAGCAGTACTTC. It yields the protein CATSRATLAGGNEQYF.

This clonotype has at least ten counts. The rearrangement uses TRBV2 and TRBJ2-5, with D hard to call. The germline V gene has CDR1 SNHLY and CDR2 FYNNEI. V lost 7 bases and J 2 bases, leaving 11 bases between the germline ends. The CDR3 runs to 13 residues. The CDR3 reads CASTGRLQETQYF. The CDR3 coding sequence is TGTGCCAGCACAGGACGGTTGCAAGAGACCCAGTACTTC.

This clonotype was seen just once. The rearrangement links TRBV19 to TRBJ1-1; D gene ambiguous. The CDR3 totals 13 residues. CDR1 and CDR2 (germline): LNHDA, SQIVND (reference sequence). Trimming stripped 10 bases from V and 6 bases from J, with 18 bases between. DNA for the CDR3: TGTGCCACCACAAGGGAGGAGGCCCCTGAAGCTTTCTTT. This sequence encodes CATTREEAPEAFF.

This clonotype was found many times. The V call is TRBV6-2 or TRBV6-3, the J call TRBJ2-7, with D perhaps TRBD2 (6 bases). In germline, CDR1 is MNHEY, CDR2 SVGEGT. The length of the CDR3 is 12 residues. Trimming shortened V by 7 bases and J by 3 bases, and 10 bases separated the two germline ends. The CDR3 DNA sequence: TGTGCCAGCAAAGGGGAGGTCTACGAGCAGTACTTC. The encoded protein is CASKGEVYEQYF.

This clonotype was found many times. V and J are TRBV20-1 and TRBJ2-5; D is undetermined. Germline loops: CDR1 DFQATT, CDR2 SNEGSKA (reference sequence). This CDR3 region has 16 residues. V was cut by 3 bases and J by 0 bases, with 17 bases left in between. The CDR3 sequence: CSASGSLSWNQETQYF. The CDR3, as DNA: TGCAGTGCTAGCGGCAGCCTCAGCTGGAACCAAGAGACCCAGTACTTC.

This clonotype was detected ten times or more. CDR3 protein: CASSLTVAGDQETQYF. CDR3 sequence (DNA): TGTGCCAGTAGTCTGACCGTAGCGGGAGACCAAGAGACCCAGTACTTC. This rearrangement joins TRBV19 to TRBJ2-5, with 9 positions matching TRBD2. Germline-derived CDR1 and CDR2 are LNHDA and SQIVND (reference sequence). The junction had 7 bases not matched to a gene; V was cut back by 5 bases and J by 0 bases. The CDR3 is 16 amino acids.

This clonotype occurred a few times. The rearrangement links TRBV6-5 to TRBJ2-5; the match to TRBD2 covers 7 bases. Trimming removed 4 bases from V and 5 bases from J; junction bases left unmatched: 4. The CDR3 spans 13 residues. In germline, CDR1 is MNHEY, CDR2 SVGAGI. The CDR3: CASSSVGGETQYF. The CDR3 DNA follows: TGTGCCAGCAGTTCCGTGGGAGGGGAGACCCAGTACTTC.

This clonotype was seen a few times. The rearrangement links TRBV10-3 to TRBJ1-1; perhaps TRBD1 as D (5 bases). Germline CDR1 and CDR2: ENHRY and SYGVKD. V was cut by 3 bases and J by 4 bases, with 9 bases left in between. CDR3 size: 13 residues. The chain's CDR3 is CAISDWGSTEAFF. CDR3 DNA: TGTGCCATCAGTGACTGGGGGAGCACTGAAGCTTTCTTT.

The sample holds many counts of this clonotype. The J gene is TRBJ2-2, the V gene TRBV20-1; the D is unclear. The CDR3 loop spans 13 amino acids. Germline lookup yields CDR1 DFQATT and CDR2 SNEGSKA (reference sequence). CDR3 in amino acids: CSPLGRNTGELFF. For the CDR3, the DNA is TGCAGCCCTCTCGGACGGAACACCGGGGAGCTGTTTTTT.

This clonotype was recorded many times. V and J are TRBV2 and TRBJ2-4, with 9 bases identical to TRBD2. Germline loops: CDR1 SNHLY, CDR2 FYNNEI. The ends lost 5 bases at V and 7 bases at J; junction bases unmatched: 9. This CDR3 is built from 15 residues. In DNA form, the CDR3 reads TGTGCCAGCAGTACCCCCCCCAGCGGGAGGAACATTCAGTACTTC. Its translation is CASSTPPSGRNIQYF.

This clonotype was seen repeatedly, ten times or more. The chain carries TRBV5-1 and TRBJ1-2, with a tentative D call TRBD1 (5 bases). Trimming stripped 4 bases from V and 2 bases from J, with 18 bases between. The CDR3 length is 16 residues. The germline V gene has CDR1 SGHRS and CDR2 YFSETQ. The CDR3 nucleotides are TGCGCCAGCAGCCTCCTGAGGGGCAAAGTAAACTATGGCTACACCTTC. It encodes CASSLLRGKVNYGYTF.

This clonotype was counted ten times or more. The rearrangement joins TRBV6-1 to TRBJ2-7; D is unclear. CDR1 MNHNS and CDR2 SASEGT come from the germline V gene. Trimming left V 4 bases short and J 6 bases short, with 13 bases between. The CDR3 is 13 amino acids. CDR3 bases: TGTGCCAGCAGTGCCCTGGGAAGGCCCGAGCAGTACTTC. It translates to CASSALGRPEQYF.